This TCR beta chain is drawn from a study of regulatory T cells in long-lasting Graves disease (dated by TCRdb to the early 2020s). Context from the whole study: Newly diagnosed Graves' disease patients had taken antithyroid drugs for less than 3 months. A total of about 35 samples underwent TCR sequencing, from 13 patients with persistent Graves' disease and some 20 patients with newly diagnosed Graves' disease. The study was registered as a clinical trial and conducted in China. Patients with persistent Graves' disease were compared with patients with newly diagnosed Graves' disease using TCR sequencing and RNA sequencing of peripheral blood.

From V the trimming removes 7 bases and from J it removes 5 bases, while the gene matches leave 14 bases of the junction unaccounted for. Inclusive of the bounding cysteine and phenylalanine, the CDR3 is 17 residues long. The read is trimmed to its CDR3 DNA, 51 bases read in frame from base 1. Looking up the germline V gene yields CDR1 MNHNS and CDR2 SASEGT. Taken with the paper, the label for time point translates to: newly diagnosed GD, antithyroid drugs for less than 3 months. For both TCR sequencing and RNA sequencing, RNA was extracted from PBMCs using TRIzol. Graves' disease was diagnosed according to American Thyroid Association guidelines. Recruitment of patients was carried out at an endocrinology department in Xi'an, China. From each patient, 7.5 to 9.5 milliliters of peripheral blood was collected into an EDTA anticoagulant tube. PBMCs were isolated by Ficoll Paque Plus density gradient separation without further T cell sorting. An Agilent 2100 Bioanalyzer and agarose gel were used to check RNA quality, and a NanoDrop 2000 was used to measure RNA concentration.

Summary of the overall study and its limitations: Only peripheral blood was studied, because thyroid tissue, the primary lesion, was inaccessible. Patients with persistent disease shared more public clonotypes (around 2,500) than newly diagnosed patients did (around 930). Persistent Graves' disease patients showed lower TCR Shannon entropy and fewer highly expanded clones than newly diagnosed patients, suggesting clonal expansion. The authors noted that the small sample size was a limitation that may lower accuracy. Sequencing and analysis were limited to the TCR beta chain. Preferential use of TRBV28, TRBJ1-2 and TRBJ2-5 was observed in persistent disease, whereas TRBV20-1 and TRBJ2-1 were favored in newly diagnosed disease.

Library construction relied on multiplex PCR. The sequencer listed for this sample is Illumina HiSeq 4000. To build TCR beta libraries, CDR3 regions were amplified by Arm-PCR using iRepertoire HTBI primers. Before sequencing, the PCR products went through gel purification. For the original study's pipeline: A total of fewer than 80 TRBV and 14 TRBJ segments were identified across samples and were used for gene usage analysis of CDR3 amino acid clonotypes. COPE and FqMerger were used to merge the filtered high-quality paired reads into contigs. BLAST was used to align contigs to IMGT TRBV, TRBD and TRBJ reference genes, with CDR3 defined following IMGT. Clonotypes above 0.1% frequency were classified as highly expanded clones. Shannon entropy was used to measure repertoire diversity, and the Gini coefficient was used to measure V-J evenness. A clonotype was considered public if more than one individual shared it. The public reads were reanalyzed by TCRdb: fastp trimming at Q25, MiXCR alignment, in-frame beta chains only. Each CDR3 protein gets just one entry, which takes the most common genes and DNA from the rows behind it. In this record, the V and J calls reflect TCRdb's handling and not the investigators' own analysis. The sample table lists about 500,000 distinct CDR3 sequences, 15% to 20% of them with a count of one. Jointly, the top ten make up 12% of the sample.

Concerning this clonotype: What this receptor recognizes is not known. Per-base quality was not reported, and no clone a single base away is much larger than it.

The same data also went into a second study, on T cells in Graves' hyperthyroidism and ophthalmopathy. The second source states: Stable Graves' hyperthyroidism was defined as no progression to ophthalmopathy during 18 months of follow-up. Hyperthyroidism patients were newly diagnosed, with disease duration under 2 months, and aged 18 to 65 years. Patients with uncontrolled infections, other autoimmune diseases, pregnancy or lactation were excluded. Diagnoses were based on clinical symptoms, serum thyroxine and TRAb, thyroid ultrasound and orbital computed tomography. For the first round of RT-PCR on the TCR CDR3, the HTBI primer set was used together with the Qiagen OneStep RT-PCR kit. Most expanded thyroid clonotypes (frequency above 0.001) were also detected in blood, suggesting blood repertoires may reflect thyroid immune responses. Ophthalmopathy was separated from stable hyperthyroidism by a 13 V-J signature model, with around 90% sensitivity and 81% to 83% specificity obtained in cross-validation and 80%/75% obtained in testing. In validation, the model predicted progression to ophthalmopathy a median of 6.5 months before onset, with over 55% sensitivity and about 75% specificity. TCR V-J signatures able to tell the groups apart were searched for in a discovery cohort of some 97 patients, of whom under 45 had Graves' ophthalmopathy and roughly 59 had stable Graves' hyperthyroidism. Prospective prediction of ophthalmopathy was tested in an independent validation cohort of under 20 hyperthyroidism patients and roughly 16 patients who later progressed to ophthalmopathy. The 100 or so discovery patients were divided at random into training and test sets in a 7:3 ratio. In addition, the study compared T-cell repertoires in thyroid tissue and in blood from several Graves' hyperthyroidism patients. After blood sampling, hyperthyroidism patients were treated with methimazole at a starting dose of 30 mg daily, and ophthalmopathy patients were treated with high-dose intravenous methylprednisolone. Libraries were constructed in a second round of multiplex PCR, after which size selection and purification were performed. Sequencing of the libraries was done on an Illumina HiSeq2000 using paired-end 100 bp reads. SOAPnuke was used to process the raw data, removing reads that contained adapters or uncalled bases, had a mean Phred below 15, or lacked an exact match to the constant primer or identifier. High-quality paired reads were merged using COPE v1.2.5, and each unique nucleotide sequence was defined as a clonotype. MiTCR v1.1 was used to align the clonotypes against IMGT TRBV, TRBD and TRBJ reference segments. Only V-J combinations with frequency above 0.0001, covering 99.2% of repertoires, were analysed. A TCS score was defined as the ratio of F50 (clonal expansion) to E x V (chaos), with BLOSUM62-based TCRdist applied between CDR3 peptides within each V-J. Welch's t-statistics and random forest reduced just over 500 V-J features to 10 to 15, which were used in a naive Bayes classifier (R e1071). Sample size was not statistically predetermined, and investigators were not blinded to group allocation. The paper reports TCR Vbeta CDR3 sequencing of approximately 140 peripheral blood samples: around 41 ophthalmopathy, 70 to 85 hyperthyroidism and around 17 progressor patients.

The rearrangement combines TRBV6-1 with TRBJ2-2; 9 bases in the junction line up with TRBD1. The sequencing here drew on peripheral blood mononuclear cells (PBMCs), taken at new diagnosis, from a patient treated with antithyroid drugs. This receptor was obtained from a middle-aged man with Graves disease. Donor details come from another sample of the same person, matched by shared clones. The DNA is TGTGCCAGCATCACCGGAATGGGACAGGGTCTAACCGGGGAGCTGTTTTTT. It codes for CASITGMGQGLTGELFF.